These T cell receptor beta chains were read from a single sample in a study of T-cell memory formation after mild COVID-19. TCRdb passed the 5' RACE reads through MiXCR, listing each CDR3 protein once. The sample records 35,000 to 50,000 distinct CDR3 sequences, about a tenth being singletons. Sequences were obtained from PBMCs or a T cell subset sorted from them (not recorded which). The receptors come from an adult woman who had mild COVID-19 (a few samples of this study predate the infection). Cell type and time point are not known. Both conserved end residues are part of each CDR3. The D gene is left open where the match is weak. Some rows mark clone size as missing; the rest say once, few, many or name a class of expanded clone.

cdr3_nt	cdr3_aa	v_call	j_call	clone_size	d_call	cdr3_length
TGTGCCAGCAGCTTATCAGGCACCTCTGGAAACACCATATATTTT	CASSLSGTSGNTIYF	TRBV7-2	TRBJ1-3	many	-	15
TGTGCCAGCAACCCCAGTTCCGGTCAGCCCCAGCATTTT	CASNPSSGQPQHF	TRBV16	TRBJ1-5	-	-	13
TGTGCCAGCAGTTTTTTGCCGGGAAGCACAGATACGCAGTATTTT	CASSFLPGSTDTQYF	TRBV12-3/TRBV12-4	TRBJ2-3	-	-	15
TGTGCCAGCAGCTTTCGCAGGGGGCAGGACACCGGGGAGCTGTTTTTT	CASSFRRGQDTGELFF	TRBV7-2	TRBJ2-2	few	TRBD1	16
TGTGCCACCAGTGACCCCGGACAGGGGAGCGAAGAGACCCAGTACTTC	CATSDPGQGSEETQYF	TRBV24-1	TRBJ2-5	-	TRBD1	16
TGTGCCAGCAGCGGCCCCCGAGATATGAACACTGAAGCTTTCTTT	CASSGPRDMNTEAFF	TRBV3-1	TRBJ1-1	-	-	15
TGTGCCAGCAGTTCCTATCCAGGGGAGCAAGAGACCCAGTACTTC	CASSSYPGEQETQYF	TRBV12-3/TRBV12-4	TRBJ2-5	many	-	15
TGTGCCAGCAGCCGACTGGGGACAAACTACGAGCAGTACTTC	CASSRLGTNYEQYF	TRBV7-9	TRBJ2-7	many	-	14
TGTGCCAGCAGTGTCCTTGGACGTCTCGGCCAAGAGACCCAGTACTTC	CASSVLGRLGQETQYF	TRBV3-1	TRBJ2-5	many	-	16
TGTGCCAGCAGCCCAACTTCTAGCACAGATACGCAGTATTTT	CASSPTSSTDTQYF	TRBV3-1	TRBJ2-3	few	-	14
TGCGCCAGCCGTTTTGGGGAATTGGAGCAGTTCTTC	CASRFGELEQFF	TRBV5-1	TRBJ2-1	many	-	12
TGTGCCAGCAGAATAGGGGGCCATGGCTACACCTTC	CASRIGGHGYTF	TRBV12-3/TRBV12-4	TRBJ1-2	-	TRBD1	12
TGTGCCAGCAGTTTCGTATCTAGCGTAATGGCCCAAACAACGAATGAGCAGTTCTTC	CASSFVSSVMAQTTNEQFF	TRBV12-3/TRBV12-4	TRBJ2-1	medium-sized	-	19
TGTGCCAGCAGCCAAGTTGGAAACACCATATATTTT	CASSQVGNTIYF	TRBV4-2	TRBJ1-3	-	-	12
TGCAGTGCTAGACGACTAGCGGGTAACTCCAAGCCCGGGGAGCTGTTTTTT	CSARRLAGNSKPGELFF	TRBV20-1	TRBJ2-2	few	TRBD2	17
TGTGCCAGCAGTCGGGTGTCCGGGATCCTCTTATATGGCTACACCTTC	CASSRVSGILLYGYTF	TRBV12-3/TRBV12-4	TRBJ1-2	-	-	16
TGTGCCAGCAGTCCTTGGGGGTCCGTCACTGAAGCTTTCTTT	CASSPWGSVTEAFF	TRBV12-3/TRBV12-4	TRBJ1-1	few	-	14
TGTGCCAAGGGGCTTGGGAGCAATCAGCCCCAGCATTTT	CAKGLGSNQPQHF	TRBV2	TRBJ1-5	medium-sized	-	13
TGCAGTGCTAGAGCTACGACAGGGGGCGAGCAGTACTTC	CSARATTGGEQYF	TRBV20-1	TRBJ2-7	many	TRBD1	13
TGCGCCAGCAGCCAAGATGGCGTCTCCCAGGAGCAGTACTTC	CASSQDGVSQEQYF	TRBV4-1	TRBJ2-7	-	-	14
TGTGCCAGCAGCGTCCCGTTTCGACAAGCCTACGAGCAGTACTTC	CASSVPFRQAYEQYF	TRBV11-2	TRBJ2-7	medium-sized	-	15
TGTGCCAGCAGCCCAATAGCGGGGGTTAGCACAGATACGCAGTATTTT	CASSPIAGVSTDTQYF	TRBV11-3	TRBJ2-3	-	TRBD2	16
TGTGCCAGTAGTAAGCCCTCCACAGATACGCAGTATTTT	CASSKPSTDTQYF	TRBV19	TRBJ2-3	-	-	13
TGCGCCAGCAGCTTGGGAGGAGGGGAGGCCGGAAACACCATATATTTT	CASSLGGGEAGNTIYF	TRBV5-1	TRBJ1-3	-	-	16
TGCAGTGCGCGGACTCACACTGAAGCTTTCTTT	CSARTHTEAFF	TRBV20-1	TRBJ1-1	many	-	11
TGTGCCAGCAGTTACCGAACAGATTTTAGCTCCTATAATTCACCCCTCCACTTT	CASSYRTDFSSYNSPLHF	TRBV6-5	TRBJ1-6	-	-	18
TGCGCCAGCAGCAAGGGGGGCCGGGGGAATGAGCAGTTCTTC	CASSKGGRGNEQFF	TRBV5-1	TRBJ2-1	many	-	14
TGTGCCTGGAGTGAGCTTGGCGGCAGGGGTTCCTACAATGAGCAGTTCTTC	CAWSELGGRGSYNEQFF	TRBV30	TRBJ2-1	few	-	17
TGTGCCAGCAGCTTTATCGTCTATGAGCAGTTCTTC	CASSFIVYEQFF	TRBV11-1	TRBJ2-1	-	-	12
TGTGCCAGCAGCTTATTAGGGACAGGGGGCAATGAGCAGTTCTTC	CASSLLGTGGNEQFF	TRBV7-9	TRBJ2-1	many	TRBD1	15
TGTGCCAGCAGCCGCGGGGCTAGCGGGGGGGCGAGTCGAGAGACCCAGTACTTC	CASSRGASGGASRETQYF	TRBV7-3	TRBJ2-5	few	TRBD2	18
TGTGCCACCAGCAGAGTAGCGGGAGTTGGCACAGATACGCAGTATTTT	CATSRVAGVGTDTQYF	TRBV15	TRBJ2-3	few	TRBD2	16
TGTGCCAGCAGCACAGCCCAAGCGAACACCGGGGAGCTGTTTTTT	CASSTAQANTGELFF	TRBV12-3/TRBV12-4	TRBJ2-2	many	-	15
TGTGCCAGCAGCTTCACGAACACCGGGGAGCTGTTTTTT	CASSFTNTGELFF	TRBV7-6	TRBJ2-2	few	-	13
TGTGCCAGCAGCTCGCAGGGACAGGGGGTCACTGAAGCTTTCTTT	CASSSQGQGVTEAFF	TRBV7-8	TRBJ1-1	-	TRBD1	15
TGCGCCAGCAGCTCCGGACTAGCGGGAATGTACGAGCAGTACTTC	CASSSGLAGMYEQYF	TRBV5-1	TRBJ2-7	medium-sized	TRBD2	15
TGTGCCACCAGCAGGACGTACGGGGGTTCCCTAGAGCAGTTCTTC	CATSRTYGGSLEQFF	TRBV15	TRBJ2-1	few	-	15
TGTGCCAGCAGCCAACAAGGGGGTGAGCAGTACTTC	CASSQQGGEQYF	TRBV3-1	TRBJ2-7	-	-	12
TGTGCCAGCTCACAAGACAGGGGCGAGCAGTACTTC	CASSQDRGEQYF	TRBV18	TRBJ2-7	few	TRBD1	12
TGCAGTACCATCCGGACAGAGGGGAGCTACAATGAGCAGTTCTTC	CSTIRTEGSYNEQFF	TRBV20-1	TRBJ2-1	many	-	15
TGCAGTGCTAGAATCGGCGGGGGTTCCTACAATGAGCAGTTCTTC	CSARIGGGSYNEQFF	TRBV20-1	TRBJ2-1	few	TRBD2	15
TGTGCCAGCTCACGTACAGGGGGATACACCGGGGAGCTGTTTTTT	CASSRTGGYTGELFF	TRBV18	TRBJ2-2	few	TRBD1	15
TGCAGTGCTAGAGGTCCGGACACTGAAGCTTTCTTT	CSARGPDTEAFF	TRBV20-1	TRBJ1-1	-	-	12
TGTGCCAGCAGTTTACTGGGGATGGGAAGAGGTGAAAAACTGTTTTTT	CASSLLGMGRGEKLFF	TRBV12-3/TRBV12-4	TRBJ1-4	-	-	16
TGTGCCAGTAGTTCCATACAGCGGGGCTACGAGCAGTACTTC	CASSSIQRGYEQYF	TRBV19	TRBJ2-7	-	TRBD2	14
TGCAGTGCTAGAATTGTAGGGGGCGGCACTGAAGCTTTCTTT	CSARIVGGGTEAFF	TRBV20-1	TRBJ1-1	few	TRBD1	14
TGTGCCAGCAGCTCGTTGAGCGACAGGGACACAGATACGCAGTATTTT	CASSSLSDRDTDTQYF	TRBV5-6	TRBJ2-3	few	TRBD1	16
TGTGCCAGCAGTTACTCGGATTCTCGGGGGCGGTTAGCGAAGGGCTACACCTTC	CASSYSDSRGRLAKGYTF	TRBV6-6	TRBJ1-2	-	-	18
TGCAGCGTCGGGGGACAGGAGCAGTACTTC	CSVGGQEQYF	TRBV29-1	TRBJ2-5	-	TRBD1	10
TGCAGCGTTGAGAACCGGGACAGGGTGCCCTCCTATAATTCACCCCTCCACTTT	CSVENRDRVPSYNSPLHF	TRBV29-1	TRBJ1-6	-	TRBD1	18